The next 11 T cell receptor beta chains were all read from a single sample in a study of T-cell reconstitution after alpha-beta-depleted transplantation in children. Unique molecular identifiers tagged the TCRbeta library. TCRdb reprocessed the PCR reads via MiXCR and lists one record per CDR3 protein. Here the sample spans approximately 240,000 distinct CDR3 sequences, approximately 10% being singletons. The specimen was PBMCs, collected before TCRalphabeta/CD19-depleted stem cell transplant. The receptors were sampled from a child younger than two with acute myeloid leukemia, due to receive a stem cell transplant.

Ten or more counts support this clonotype. V is TRBV7-2 and J is TRBJ1-1; possible D gene TRBD1, 5 bases. The CDR3 length is 16 residues. From germline, CDR1 is SGHTA and CDR2 FQGNSA. The V end lost 5 bases, the J end lost 4 bases, and 20 bases lay between the germline ends. CDR3 bases: TGTGCCAGCAGCCTCGGGGCCCTCGGAGAAGGCACTGAAGCTTTCTTT. It codes for CASSLGALGEGTEAFF.

There are many counts of this clonotype. The rearrangement links TRBV12-3 or TRBV12-4 to TRBJ2-3; TRBD1 agrees at 7 bases. The trim removed 5 bases at V and 0 bases at J, leaving 5 bases unmatched. The CDR3 runs 15 residues. The CDR3 DNA reads as TGTGCCAGCAGTCGACAGGGTAGCAGCACAGATACGCAGTATTTT. This sequence encodes CASSRQGSSTDTQYF.

In its sample, this clonotype was seen many times. V and J are TRBV5-1 and TRBJ2-1, with D hard to call. This CDR3 has 17 amino acids. V was pared by 4 bases and J by 5 bases, with 22 bases between. Germline V gives CDR1 SGHRS, CDR2 YFSETQ. CDR3 in DNA: TGCGCCAGCAGCGATCCACCCGGCAGGATCCAGGACAATGAGCAGTTCTTC. Protein sequence: CASSDPPGRIQDNEQFF.

This clonotype was detected many times. This chain joins TRBV10-3 and TRBJ1-1, with 7 bases fitting TRBD1. The trim removed 6 bases at V and 2 bases at J, leaving 3 bases unmatched. The CDR3 contains 13 residues. Per the germline V gene, CDR1 is ENHRY and CDR2 is SYGVKD. The CDR3 DNA reads as TGTGCCATCAGGGGACAGCTTAACACTGAAGCTTTCTTT. Residues: CAIRGQLNTEAFF.

In this sample, this clonotype turned up many times. The junction and the germline gene differ at one end; a read error may be behind it. The CDR3 loop reads CASSLEGQLNTEAFF. The CDR3 region has the DNA TGCGCCAGCAGCTTGGAAGGACAGCTGAACACTGAAGCTTTCTTT. The V and J genes are TRBV7-2 and TRBJ1-1, with a tentative D call TRBD1 (6 bases). Germline loops: CDR1 SGHTA, CDR2 FQGNSA. The CDR3 has 15 amino acids.

The rearrangement joins TRBV20-1 to TRBJ2-7; 7 positions agree with TRBD2. V was pared by 0 bases and J by 7 bases, with 12 bases of the junction left unmatched. This CDR3 region has 15 residues. CDR1 and CDR2 (germline): DFQATT, SNEGSKA (reference sequence). The CDR3 reads CSARDPGPTGGEQYF. CDR3 bases: TGCAGTGCTAGAGACCCGGGACCAACGGGGGGAGAGCAGTACTTC.

This clonotype appeared many times. V usage is TRBV15 and J usage is TRBJ1-2; maybe TRBD1 (5 bases). Trimming pared 1 base from V and 0 bases from J, leaving 12 bases between. CDR1 LNHNV and CDR2 YYDKDF come from the germline V gene (reference sequence). The CDR3 spans 16 residues. CDR3 sequence: CATSRGGEGSNYGYTF. The DNA for the CDR3 is TGTGCCACCAGCAGAGGCGGTGAGGGGTCTAACTATGGCTACACCTTC.

This clonotype was seen repeatedly, ten times or more. The chain uses TRBV7-2 and TRBJ2-1, with 8 bases matching TRBD1. J lost 8 bases, V lost 1 base, and 7 bases had no gene match. The CDR3 is made up of 15 amino acids. Per germline, CDR1 SGHTA and CDR2 FQGNSA. For the CDR3, the DNA is TGTGCCAGCAGCTTAGTAGGGACAGGATTTGATGAGCAGTTCTTC. It translates to CASSLVGTGFDEQFF.

The V gene is TRBV25-1, the J gene TRBJ1-1; D is possibly TRBD1 (6 bases). Germline values: CDR1 MGHDK, CDR2 SYGVNS. Trimming shortened V by 2 bases and J by 5 bases, and 18 bases separated the two germline ends. The CDR3 covers 16 residues. The CDR3 bases are TGTGCCAGCAGTGAACCTTCCGGACGGGGGCAGACTGAAGCTTTCTTT. Amino acids: CASSEPSGRGQTEAFF.

The table lists this clonotype with many counts. This chain links TRBV4-3 with TRBJ2-3; 8 positions agree with TRBD2. The length of the CDR3 is 15 residues. Germline values: CDR1 LGHNA, CDR2 YSLEER. The V and J ends lost 4 bases and 1 base, in that order; junction bases with no gene match: 4. The CDR3 sequence: CASSPISGGTDTQYF. The CDR3 DNA reads TGCGCCAGCAGCCCGATTAGCGGGGGCACAGATACGCAGTATTTT.

This clonotype is a singleton in its sample. A much larger clonotype is one base distant, so this may be a read error. This chain links TRBV12-3 or TRBV12-4 with TRBJ2-6, with unresolved D. The CDR3 is made up of 14 amino acids. Trimming removed 8 bases at V and 0 bases at J, with 8 bases between. The CDR3 region has the DNA TGTGCCAGCCGTTCCACCTCTGGGGCCAACGTCCTGACTTTC. As protein: CASRSTSGANVLTF.